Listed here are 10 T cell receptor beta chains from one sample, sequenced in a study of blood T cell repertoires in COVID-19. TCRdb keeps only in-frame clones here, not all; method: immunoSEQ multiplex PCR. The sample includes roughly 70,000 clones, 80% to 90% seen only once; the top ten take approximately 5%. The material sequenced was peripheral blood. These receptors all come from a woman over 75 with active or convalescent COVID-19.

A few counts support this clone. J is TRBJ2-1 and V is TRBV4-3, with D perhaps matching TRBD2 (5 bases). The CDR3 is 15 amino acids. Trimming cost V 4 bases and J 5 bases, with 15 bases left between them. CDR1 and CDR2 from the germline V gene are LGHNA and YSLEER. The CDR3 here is CASSRTGSGNNEQFF. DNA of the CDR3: TGCGCCAGCAGCCGCACGGGAAGTGGGAACAATGAGCAGTTCTTC.

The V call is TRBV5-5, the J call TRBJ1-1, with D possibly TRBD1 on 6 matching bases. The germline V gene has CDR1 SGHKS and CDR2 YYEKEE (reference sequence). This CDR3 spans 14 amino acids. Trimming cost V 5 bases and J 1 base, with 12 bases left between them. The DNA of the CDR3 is TGTGCCAGCAGGTGGACGACAGGGAACACTGAAGCTTTCTTT. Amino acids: CASRWTTGNTEAFF.

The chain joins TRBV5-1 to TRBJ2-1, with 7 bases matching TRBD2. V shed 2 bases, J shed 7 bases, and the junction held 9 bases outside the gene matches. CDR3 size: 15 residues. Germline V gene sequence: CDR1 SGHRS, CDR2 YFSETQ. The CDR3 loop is CASSFGGEARNEQFF. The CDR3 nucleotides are TGCGCCAGCAGCTTTGGGGGGGAAGCAAGAAATGAGCAGTTCTTC.

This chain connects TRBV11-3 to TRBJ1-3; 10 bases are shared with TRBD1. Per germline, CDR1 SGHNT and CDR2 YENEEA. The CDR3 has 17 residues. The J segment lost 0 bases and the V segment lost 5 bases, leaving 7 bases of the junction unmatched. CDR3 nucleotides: TGTGCCAGCAGCCCCCAGGGACAGGGGTTCTCTGGAAACACCATATATTTT. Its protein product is CASSPQGQGFSGNTIYF. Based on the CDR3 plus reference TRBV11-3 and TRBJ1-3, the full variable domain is EAGVVQSPRYKIIEKKQPVAFWCNPISGHNTLYWYLQNLGQGPELLIRYENEEAVDDSQLPKDRFSAERLKGVDSTLKIQPAELGDSAVYLCASSPQGQGFSGNTIYFGEGSWLTVV.

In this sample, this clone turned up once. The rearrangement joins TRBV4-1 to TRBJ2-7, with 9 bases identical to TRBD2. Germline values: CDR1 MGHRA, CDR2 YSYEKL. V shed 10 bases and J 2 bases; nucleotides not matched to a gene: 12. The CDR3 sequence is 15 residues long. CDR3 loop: CATSVWAGGPYEQYF. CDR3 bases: TGCGCCACCTCAGTTTGGGCGGGAGGGCCCTACGAGCAGTACTTC.

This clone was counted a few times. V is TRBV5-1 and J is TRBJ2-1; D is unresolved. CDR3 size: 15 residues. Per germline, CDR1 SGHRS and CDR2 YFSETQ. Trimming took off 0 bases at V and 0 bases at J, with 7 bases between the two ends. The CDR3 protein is CASSLELSSYNEQFF. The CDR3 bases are TGCGCCAGCAGCTTGGAACTGAGCTCCTACAATGAGCAGTTCTTC.

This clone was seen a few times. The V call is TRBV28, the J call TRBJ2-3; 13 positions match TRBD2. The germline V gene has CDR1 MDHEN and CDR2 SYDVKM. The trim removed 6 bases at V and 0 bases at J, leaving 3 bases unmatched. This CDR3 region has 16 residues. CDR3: CASRGLAGISTDTQYF. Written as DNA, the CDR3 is TGTGCCAGCAGGGGACTAGCGGGGATTAGCACAGATACGCAGTATTTT.

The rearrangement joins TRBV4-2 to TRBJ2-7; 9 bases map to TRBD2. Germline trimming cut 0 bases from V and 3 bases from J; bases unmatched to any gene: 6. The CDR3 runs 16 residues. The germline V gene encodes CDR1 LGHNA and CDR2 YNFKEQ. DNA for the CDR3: TGTGCCAGCAGCCAAGACAAGCGGGGGGCTATCTACGAGCAGTACTTC. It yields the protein CASSQDKRGAIYEQYF.

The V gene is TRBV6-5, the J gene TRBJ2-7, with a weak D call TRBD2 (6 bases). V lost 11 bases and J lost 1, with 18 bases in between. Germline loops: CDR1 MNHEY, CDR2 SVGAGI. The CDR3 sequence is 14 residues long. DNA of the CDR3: TGTGCCGCCAGTAGGGGTAGCGGTTCCTACGAGCAGTACTTC. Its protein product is CAASRGSGSYEQYF.

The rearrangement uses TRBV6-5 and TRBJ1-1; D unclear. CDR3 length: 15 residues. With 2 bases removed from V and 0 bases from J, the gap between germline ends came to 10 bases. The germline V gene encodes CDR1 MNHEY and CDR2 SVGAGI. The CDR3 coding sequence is TGTGCCAGCAGTTACGGTCGGGATTTGAACACTGAAGCTTTCTTT. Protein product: CASSYGRDLNTEAFF.